This T cell receptor beta chain comes out of a study of radiotherapy plus CTLA-4 blockade in lung cancer. CDR1 and CDR2 from the germline V gene are SGHNT and YYREEE (reference sequence). Trimming took 4 bases from V and 10 from J, leaving 21 bases between them. The CDR3 covers 15 residues. The table came from immunoSEQ multiplex PCR; TCRdb's copy has only in-frame clones and leaves some out. Among 80,000 or so clones listed, about 84% were seen once. V is TRBV5-4 and J is TRBJ2-1; perhaps TRBD1 as D (6 bases). The input for sequencing was peripheral blood, taken from a patient treated with radiotherapy plus ipilimumab. The TCR comes from a human donor with non-small cell lung cancer who had stable disease on radiotherapy plus ipilimumab. The DNA for the CDR3 is TGTGCCAGCAGCCCGGACAGCTCACCCACAATAGAGCAGTTCTTC. Amino acids: CASSPDSSPTIEQFF.